Listed below are T cell receptor beta chains from one sample, sequenced in a study of blood T cell repertoires in COVID-19. Libraries were prepared by immunoSEQ multiplex PCR; TCRdb keeps only in-frame clonotypes and omits some of them. The repertoire holds 150,000 to 200,000 clones, with 85% to 95% as singletons. The specimen was peripheral blood. The receptors derive from a man over 45 with acute or convalescent COVID-19. Both conserved end residues are part of each CDR3. Fields, in order: V gene, clone size, J gene, D gene, CDR3 protein, CDR3 DNA. The D gene is left open where the match is weak. Clone size, where shown, is once, few, many, or a class for clones that have expanded.

V: TRBV7-9; size: .; J: TRBJ2-7; D: TRBD2; CDR3: CASSLGVGLAGAYEQYF; DNA: TGTGCCAGCAGCTTAGGCGTGGGACTAGCGGGAGCCTACGAGCAGTACTTC
V: TRBV21-1; size: few; J: TRBJ2-4; D: .; CDR3: CASRSGLAGEQDIQYF; DNA: TGTGCCAGCAGGTCCGGACTAGCGGGAGAGCAGGACATTCAGTACTTC
V: TRBV27; size: .; J: TRBJ2-2; D: TRBD2; CDR3: CASSLGGRAAGELFF; DNA: TGTGCCAGCAGTTTGGGCGGGAGGGCCGCCGGGGAGCTGTTTTTT
V: TRBV7-8; size: once; J: TRBJ2-7; D: .; CDR3: CASSLAASVSSYEQYF; DNA: TGTGCCAGCAGCTTAGCGGCATCTGTCAGCTCCTACGAGCAGTACTTC
V: TRBV6-2/TRBV6-3; size: .; J: TRBJ1-1; D: TRBD1; CDR3: CASSKDRGRFSEAFF; DNA: TGTGCCAGCAGTAAGGACAGGGGGCGATTCTCTGAAGCTTTCTTT
V: TRBV4-3; size: few; J: TRBJ1-6; D: .; CDR3: CASSQLYRGSSSPLHF; DNA: TGCGCCAGCAGCCAACTTTATCGGGGGTCAAGTTCACCCCTCCACTTT
V: TRBV24-1; size: .; J: TRBJ2-6; D: TRBD1; CDR3: CATSESGTASGANVLTF; DNA: TGTGCCACCAGTGAGAGTGGGACAGCCTCTGGGGCCAACGTCCTGACTTTC
V: TRBV27; size: .; J: TRBJ2-5; D: TRBD2; CDR3: CASSADSGGLQETQYF; DNA: TGTGCCAGCAGTGCAGACAGCGGGGGGTTACAAGAGACCCAGTACTTC
V: TRBV6-1; size: .; J: TRBJ1-1; D: .; CDR3: CASSEGRGSEAFF; DNA: TGTGCCAGCAGTGAGGGCAGGGGCTCTGAAGCTTTCTTT
V: TRBV30; size: few; J: TRBJ2-2; D: .; CDR3: CAGTLAANTGELFF; DNA: TGTGCCGGGACATTAGCGGCCAACACCGGGGAGCTGTTTTTT
V: TRBV7-3; size: .; J: TRBJ2-1; D: TRBD2; CDR3: CASSPGGAGGHNEQFF; DNA: TGTGCCAGCAGCCCGGGGGGAGCGGGAGGACACAATGAGCAGTTCTTC
V: TRBV5-3; size: once; J: TRBJ2-1; D: TRBD2; CDR3: CARSKGTSQPLSSYNEQFF; DNA: TGTGCCAGAAGCAAAGGGACTAGCCAACCCTTAAGCTCCTACAATGAGCAGTTCTTC
V: TRBV25-1; size: .; J: TRBJ2-5; D: .; CDR3: CASSDQTGSETQYF; DNA: TGTGCCAGCAGTGACCAAACAGGGAGCGAGACCCAGTACTTC
V: TRBV27; size: once; J: TRBJ2-6; D: .; CDR3: CASSLIVDSGANVLTF; DNA: TGTGCCAGCAGTCTAATTGTCGACTCTGGGGCCAACGTCCTGACTTTC
V: TRBV28; size: .; J: TRBJ1-3; D: TRBD1; CDR3: CASRADRGEDTIYF; DNA: TGTGCCAGCAGAGCGGACAGGGGTGAGGACACCATATATTTT
V: TRBV2; size: .; J: TRBJ2-1; D: TRBD2; CDR3: CASSRTVGTGGDEQFF; DNA: TGTGCCAGCAGTCGCACGGTGGGCACGGGAGGCGATGAGCAGTTCTTC
V: TRBV4-1; size: .; J: TRBJ1-1; D: .; CDR3: CASSQVGQTNTEAFF; DNA: TGCGCCAGCAGCCAAGTAGGACAGACGAACACTGAAGCTTTCTTT